A few counts support the clone carrying this T cell receptor beta chain. V lost 2 bases and J 0 bases, leaving 8 bases between the germline ends. Per the germline V gene, CDR1 is MNHEY and CDR2 is SMNVEV (reference sequence). This CDR3 has 15 amino acids. Individually, cDNA molecules had unique molecular identifiers attached to them. Each CDR3 protein is one row after TCRdb ran MiXCR on the 5' RACE reads. The repertoire consists of about 80,000 distinct CDR3 sequences, with approximately 12% occurring once and the leading ten covering 3.4%. These data are taken from a study of early T cells in non-severe SARS-CoV-2 infection. Study-level information: Sequencing was performed on bulk RNA from unsorted whole blood, leaving chains unpaired.

The sequence was collected from an adult who was a healthcare worker with PCR-confirmed SARS-CoV-2 infection or an uninfected control (not recorded which). The gene calls are TRBV27 and TRBJ2-1; D is uncertain. Sequenced input: whole blood. This CDR3 reads CASSLTVNSYNEQFF. As DNA, the CDR3 is TGTGCCAGCAGTTTAACGGTTAACTCCTACAATGAGCAGTTCTTC.